These 20 T cell receptor beta chains share one sample of origin, sequenced in a study of cytomegalovirus exposure and HLA in healthy donors. PCR used 60 Vbeta primers and 13 Jbeta primers. TCRdb's table, derived via immunoSEQ multiplex PCR, lists solely in-frame clones and lacks some. This table holds 85,000 to 100,000 clones, about four fifths found once. Material: PBMCs. These receptor sequences come from a man aged 30 to 39 in good health and CMV-seronegative.

The rearrangement uses TRBV5-6 and TRBJ2-7, with 7 nucleotides matching TRBD1. CDR1 is SGHDT and CDR2 is YYEEEE in the germline V gene. J gave up 7 bases and V 3 bases, and 10 bases lay outside the gene matches. CDR3 length: 14 residues. The CDR3 sequence is CASSYPGTEAEQYF. DNA of the CDR3: TGTGCCAGCAGCTATCCCGGGACAGAAGCAGAGCAGTACTTC.

The count of this clone is one. The chain is built from TRBV5-1 and TRBJ2-1, with 9 bases identical to TRBD2. The CDR3 contains 16 residues. After removal of 1 base from V and 3 bases from J, the junction contained 5 bases not matched to a gene. Germline lookup yields CDR1 SGHRS and CDR2 YFSETQ. The chain's CDR3 is CASSLLAGDYYNEQFF. The CDR3 DNA is TGCGCCAGCAGCTTGTTAGCGGGGGACTACTACAATGAGCAGTTCTTC.

This clone was seen only once. An end of the junction differs from the germline gene, which may be a read error. This chain joins TRBV7-7 and TRBJ1-5; D might be TRBD1 (5 bases). CDR1 is SSHAT, CDR2 FNYEAQ, per germline (reference sequence). This CDR3 spans 15 amino acids. CDR3 region: CASSSRQCRNQPQHF. In nucleotides, the CDR3 is TGTGCTAGCAGCTCTCGACAGTGCCGTAATCAGCCCCAGCATTTT.

The CDR3 DNA is TGTGCCAGCAGCGTAGCTGTAGATAGCGGCAATGAGCAGTTCTTC. Amino acids: CASSVAVDSGNEQFF. The chain joins TRBV9 to TRBJ2-1; D might be TRBD2 (6 bases). The CDR3 runs 15 residues. CDR1 is SGDLS and CDR2 is YYNGEE in the germline V gene. V dropped 0 bases and J dropped 6 bases, with 13 bases sitting between them.

In this sample, this clone turned up once. This chain connects TRBV7-3 to TRBJ2-1; tentative D call: TRBD1 (5 bases). Per germline, CDR1 SGHTA and CDR2 FQGTGA. This CDR3 has 15 amino acids. V lost 4 bases to trimming and J lost 4 bases, with 14 bases between them. CDR3 coding DNA: TGTGCCAGCAGCTCCTCAGGGTTGTCGTACAATGAGCAGTTCTTC. It translates to CASSSSGLSYNEQFF.

This sequence joins TRBV5-1 and TRBJ1-2; possibly TRBD1 for D (5 bases). V lost 9 bases, J lost 6 bases, and 24 bases lay in between. Germline V gene lookup returns CDR1 SGHRS and CDR2 YFSETQ. This CDR3 comprises 15 residues. The chain's CDR3 is CATSSSGQGGHGYTF. CDR3 in DNA: TGCGCCACATCCTCCTCGGGGCAGGGAGGACATGGCTACACCTTC.

V is TRBV5-1 and J is TRBJ2-3, with a possible D match to TRBD1 (8 bases). Trimming shortened V by 7 bases and J by 2 bases, and 14 bases separated the two germline ends. The CDR3 has 14 residues. Germline V lookup: CDR1 SGHRS, CDR2 YFSETQ. The CDR3 reads CASGEGQATDTQYF. The CDR3 nucleotides read TGCGCCAGCGGGGAGGGACAGGCCACAGATACGCAGTATTTT.

The rearrangement links TRBV5-6 to TRBJ1-5; 7 nucleotides align to TRBD1. Trimming took 3 bases from V and 1 from J; bases not matched to a gene: 1. Germline CDR1 SGHDT, CDR2 YYEEEE. The CDR3 covers 14 residues. CDR3 sequence: CASSSRGSNQPQHF. CDR3 DNA sequence: TGTGCCAGCAGCTCCAGGGGGAGCAATCAGCCCCAGCATTTT.

CDR3 coding DNA: TGTGCCTGGGACAGGGGTAACGGCTACACCTTC. Its translation: CAWDRGNGYTF. The J gene is TRBJ1-2, the V gene TRBV30; TRBD1 matches at 8 bases. CDR1 and CDR2 (germline): GTSNPN, SVGIG (reference sequence). With V trimmed by 5 bases and J by 8 bases, 4 bases remained unmatched. The CDR3 loop spans 11 amino acids.

This clone has just a few counts. The V call is TRBV5-1, the J call TRBJ2-1; a possible D gene is TRBD2 (5 bases). The ends were cut back, 0 bases at V and 6 bases at J, with 10 bases in the middle. The length of the CDR3 is 14 residues. CDR1 SGHRS and CDR2 YFSETQ come from the germline V gene. CDR3 protein: CASSLGGLGNEQFF. The CDR3 region has the DNA TGCGCCAGCAGCTTGGGCGGGTTGGGCAATGAGCAGTTCTTC.

The gene calls are TRBV18 and TRBJ1-1, with unresolved D. Between the trimmed V and J ends, which lost 2 bases and 1 base, there was a span of 5 bases. The CDR3 sequence is 13 residues long. Germline CDR1 is KGHSH and CDR2 is LQKENI. The CDR3 nucleotides are TGTGCCAGCTCACCATACACGAACACTGAAGCTTTCTTT. This codes for CASSPYTNTEAFF.

This clone was counted a few times. The chain is built from TRBV7-8 and TRBJ2-7; D might be TRBD2 (6 bases). The V end was cut by 6 bases, the J end by 2 bases, with 14 bases between. This CDR3 comprises 14 residues. CDR1 SGHVS and CDR2 FQNEAQ come from the germline V gene. For the CDR3, the DNA is TGTGCCAGCAGGGTCGGGACTGTGGCCTACGAGCAGTACTTC. Amino acids: CASRVGTVAYEQYF.

The chain recombines TRBV11-1 with TRBJ2-1, with 16 bases fitting TRBD2. Germline assignment: CDR1 SGHAT and CDR2 FQDESV (reference sequence). V lost 3 bases, J lost 9 bases, and 2 bases stayed unmatched. This CDR3 has 15 residues. CDR3 residues: CASSLGTSGGGEQFF. Here the CDR3 DNA reads TGTGCCAGCAGCTTGGGGACTAGCGGGGGGGGTGAGCAGTTCTTC.

The J gene is TRBJ2-3, the V gene TRBV5-4; D gene unclear. Looked up from germline, CDR1 is SGHNT and CDR2 is YYREEE (reference sequence). This CDR3 has 14 amino acids. V was cut by 4 bases and J by 2 bases, with 11 bases left in between. The CDR3: CASSPTTTTDTQYF. In DNA form, the CDR3 reads TGTGCCAGCAGCCCAACTACAACCACAGATACGCAGTATTTT.

The DNA of the CDR3 is TGCGCCAGCAGCTTGGACGGACAGGGGTGGGGTAATTCCTACAATGAGCAGTTCTTC. This codes for CASSLDGQGWGNSYNEQFF. The genes are TRBV5-1 and TRBJ2-1, with 9 positions matching TRBD1. CDR1 is SGHRS and CDR2 is YFSETQ in the germline V gene. The CDR3 loop spans 19 amino acids. The V gene end was trimmed by 0 bases and the J gene end by 1 base; junction bases not matched to a gene: 11.

This clone was picked up a small number of times. The rearrangement joins TRBV19 to TRBJ1-1; maybe TRBD1 (5 bases). The V and J ends lost 3 bases and 0 bases respectively, with 8 bases between them. Germline assignment: CDR1 LNHDA and CDR2 SQIVND (reference sequence). This CDR3 is 14 amino acids long. The CDR3 DNA sequence: TGTGCCAGTAGTATCACAGGAATGAACACTGAAGCTTTCTTT. Protein: CASSITGMNTEAFF.

This clone has more than one count but fewer than ten. V usage is TRBV18 and J usage is TRBJ1-3, with unresolved D. The CDR3 has 14 amino acids. Trimming removed 5 bases at V and 0 bases at J, with 8 bases between. Germline CDR1 KGHSH, CDR2 LQKENI. CDR3 loop: CASSTQRSGNTIYF. CDR3 in DNA: TGTGCCAGCTCAACACAGCGCTCTGGAAACACCATATATTTT. The full variable domain, its missing parts supplied by reference TRBV18 and TRBJ1-3, is NAGVMQNPRHLVRRRGQEARLRCSPMKGHSHVYWYRQLPEEGLKFMVYLQKENIIDESGMPKERFSAEFPKEGPSILRIQQVVRGDSAAYFCASSTQRSGNTIYFGEGSWLTVV.

The chain employs TRBV28 and TRBJ1-5; maybe TRBD1 (6 bases). The ends were cut back, 4 bases at V and 0 bases at J, with 13 bases in the middle. CDR3 length: 16 amino acids. CDR1 MDHEN and CDR2 SYDVKM come from the germline V gene. CDR3 bases: TGTGCCAGCAGTTCTTCCGGGACAAATAGCAATCAGCCCCAGCATTTT. Protein sequence: CASSSSGTNSNQPQHF. Supplemented by reference TRBV28 and TRBJ1-5, the full variable domain reads DVKVTQSSRYLVKRTGEKVFLECVQDMDHENMFWYRQDPGLGLRLIYFSYDVKMKEKGDIPEGYSVSREKKERFSLILESASTNQTSMYLCASSSSGTNSNQPQHFGDGTRLSIL.

The V gene is TRBV6-4, the J gene TRBJ2-7; TRBD1 matches 9 bases. The CDR3 has 15 residues. Germline V gene lookup returns CDR1 MRHNA and CDR2 SNTAGT. Trimming took 3 bases from V and 3 from J; bases not matched to a gene: 6. This chain's CDR3 is CASSESETGGYEQYF. Written as DNA, the CDR3 is TGTGCCAGCAGTGAATCCGAGACAGGGGGCTACGAGCAGTACTTC.

The chain employs TRBV10-3 and TRBJ1-5; D possibly corresponds to TRBD1 (6 bases). Trimming took off 0 bases at V and 6 bases at J, with 15 bases between the two ends. The CDR3 is 16 residues long. Germline V lookup: CDR1 ENHRY, CDR2 SYGVKD. CDR3 DNA sequence: TGTGCCATCAGTGAGTCGAGGGGGGGGGCGGGTCAGCCCCAGCATTTT. Translation gives CAISESRGGAGQPQHF.